The clone carrying this T cell receptor (beta chain) was counted ten times or more. Germline lookup yields CDR1 MNHEY and CDR2 SVGAGI. This CDR3 region has 13 residues. V dropped 6 bases and J dropped 4 bases, with 10 bases sitting between them. The source of the sample is a study of human T cells and chemical hapten exposure. Indicated time point: patch test 2, 6 weeks after DPC sensitization. Treatment denoted: therapeutic diphenylcyclopropenone sensitization with weekly scalp DPC. Total RNA was isolated from unfractionated whole blood. TCRdb re-analysed the RACE reads in MiXCR, keeping a single row per CDR3 protein. The sample contains tens of thousands of distinct CDR3 sequences, about 10% of which appear only once.

This receptor was obtained from a woman aged 45-60 years with alopecia areata. Some clones in this sample may be carry-over from other donors' samples. Sample: whole blood, taken in connection with sensitization to the hapten diphenylcyclopropenone (DPC). This sequence joins TRBV6-5 and TRBJ1-3, with unresolved D. For the CDR3, the DNA is TGTGCCAGCAGGACGACTGCGGGAAACACCATATATTTT. Amino acids: CASRTTAGNTIYF.